What follows describes a single T cell receptor (beta chain). This table comes from immunoSEQ multiplex PCR, and its TCRdb copy is limited to in-frame clones, with some not included. The sample has 75,000 to 90,000 clones, over 75% seen once; the top ten hold 5.5% to 7.5%. These data come from a study of control samples from healthy donors and cancer patients. V lost 10 bases and J lost 1, with 10 bases in between. Germline CDR1 is MRHNA and CDR2 is SNTAGT. This CDR3 is built from 13 residues. The sequenced sample was blood. The clonotype comes from a man in his fifties or sixties in good health. V usage is TRBV6-4 and J usage is TRBJ1-4; D is undetermined. Here the CDR3 reads CATPIGTNEKLFF. CDR3 in DNA: TGTGCCACCCCGATAGGAACTAATGAAAAACTGTTTTTT.